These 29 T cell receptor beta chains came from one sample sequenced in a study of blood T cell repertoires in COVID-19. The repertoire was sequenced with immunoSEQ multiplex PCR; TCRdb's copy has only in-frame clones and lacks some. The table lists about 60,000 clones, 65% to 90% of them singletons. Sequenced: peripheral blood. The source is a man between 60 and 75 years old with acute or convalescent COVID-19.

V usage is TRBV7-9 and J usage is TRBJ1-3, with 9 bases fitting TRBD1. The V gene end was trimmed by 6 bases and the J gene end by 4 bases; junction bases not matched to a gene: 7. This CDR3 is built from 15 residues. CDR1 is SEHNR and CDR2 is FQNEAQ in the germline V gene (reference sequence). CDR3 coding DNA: TGTGCCAGCAGATTACAGGGGGCGCCCGGAAACACCATATATTTT. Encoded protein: CASRLQGAPGNTIYF.

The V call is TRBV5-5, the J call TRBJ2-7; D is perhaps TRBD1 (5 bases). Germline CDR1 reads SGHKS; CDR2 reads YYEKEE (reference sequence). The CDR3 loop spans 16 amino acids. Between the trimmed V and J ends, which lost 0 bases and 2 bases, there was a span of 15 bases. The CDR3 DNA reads TGTGCCAGCAGCTTGGTAGCAGGGAAAGGCCCCTACGAGCAGTACGTC. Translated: CASSLVAGKGPYEQYV.

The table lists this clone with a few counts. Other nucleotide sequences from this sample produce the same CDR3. CDR3 nucleotide sequence: TGTGCCAGCAGCCCACAGGATAACTATGGCTACACCTTC. It specifies CASSPQDNYGYTF. This chain uses TRBV14 with TRBJ1-2; possibly TRBD1 for D (5 bases). The germline V and J ends were trimmed by 4 bases and 1 base, with 7 bases remaining between them. Germline-derived CDR1 and CDR2 are SGHDN and FVKESK. The CDR3 runs 13 residues.

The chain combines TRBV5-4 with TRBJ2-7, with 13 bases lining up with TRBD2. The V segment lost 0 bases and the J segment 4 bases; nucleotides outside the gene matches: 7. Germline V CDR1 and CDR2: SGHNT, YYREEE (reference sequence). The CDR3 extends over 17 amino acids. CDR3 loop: CASSLGGTSGVKYEQYV. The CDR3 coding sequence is TGTGCCAGCAGCTTGGGAGGGACTAGCGGGGTCAAGTACGAGCAGTACGTC.

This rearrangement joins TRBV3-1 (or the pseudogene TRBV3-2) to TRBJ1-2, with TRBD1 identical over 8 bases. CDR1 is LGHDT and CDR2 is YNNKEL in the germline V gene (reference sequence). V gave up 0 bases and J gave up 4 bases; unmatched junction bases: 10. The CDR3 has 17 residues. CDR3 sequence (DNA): TGTGCCAGCAGCCAAGAGGACAGGGCGAAGGCTGGCTATGGCTACACCTTC. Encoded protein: CASSQEDRAKAGYGYTF.

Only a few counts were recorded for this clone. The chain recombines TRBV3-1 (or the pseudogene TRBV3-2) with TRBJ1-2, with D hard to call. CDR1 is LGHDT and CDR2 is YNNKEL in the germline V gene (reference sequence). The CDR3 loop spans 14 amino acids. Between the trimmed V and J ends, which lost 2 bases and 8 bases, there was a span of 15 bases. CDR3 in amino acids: CASSQIGGRKGYTF. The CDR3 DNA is TGTGCCAGCAGCCAAATTGGCGGGCGCAAAGGCTACACCTTC.

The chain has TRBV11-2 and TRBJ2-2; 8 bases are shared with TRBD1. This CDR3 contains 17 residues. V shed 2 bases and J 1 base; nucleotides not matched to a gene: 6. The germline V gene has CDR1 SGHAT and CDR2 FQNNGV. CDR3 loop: CASSLISGTGNTGELFF. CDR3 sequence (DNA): TGTGCCAGCAGCTTAATTTCCGGGACAGGGAACACCGGGGAGCTGTTTTTT.

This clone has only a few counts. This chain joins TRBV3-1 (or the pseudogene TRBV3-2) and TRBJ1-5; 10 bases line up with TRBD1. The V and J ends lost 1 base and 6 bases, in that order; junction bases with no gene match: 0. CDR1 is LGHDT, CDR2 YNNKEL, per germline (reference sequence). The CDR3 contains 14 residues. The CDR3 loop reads CASSQGTGGQPQHF. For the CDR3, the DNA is TGTGCCAGCAGCCAAGGGACAGGGGGTCAGCCCCAGCATTTT.

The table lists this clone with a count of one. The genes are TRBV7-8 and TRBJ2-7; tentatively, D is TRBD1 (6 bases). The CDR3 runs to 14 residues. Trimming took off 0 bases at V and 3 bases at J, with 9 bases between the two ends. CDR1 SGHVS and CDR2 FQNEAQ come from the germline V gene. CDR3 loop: CASSLAHRDYEQYF. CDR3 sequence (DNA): TGTGCCAGCAGCTTAGCTCACAGGGACTACGAGCAGTACTTC.

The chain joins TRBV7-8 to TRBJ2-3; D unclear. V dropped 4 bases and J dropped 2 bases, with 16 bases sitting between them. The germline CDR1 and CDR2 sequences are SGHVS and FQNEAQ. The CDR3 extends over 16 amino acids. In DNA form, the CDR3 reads TGTGCCAGCAGCTCCCTAGTTGCAAGCGCCACAGATACGCAGTATTTT. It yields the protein CASSSLVASATDTQYF.

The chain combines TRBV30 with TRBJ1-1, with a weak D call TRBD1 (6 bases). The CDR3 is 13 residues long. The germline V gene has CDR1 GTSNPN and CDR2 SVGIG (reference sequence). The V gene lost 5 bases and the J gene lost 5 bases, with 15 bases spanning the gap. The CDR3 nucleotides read TGTGCCTGGTCTGGGGGGGCGCCTACTGAAGCTTTCTTT. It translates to CAWSGGAPTEAFF.

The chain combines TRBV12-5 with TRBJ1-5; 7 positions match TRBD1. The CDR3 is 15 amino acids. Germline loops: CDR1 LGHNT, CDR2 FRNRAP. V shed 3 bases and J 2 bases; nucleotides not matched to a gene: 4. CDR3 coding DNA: TGTGCTAGTGGTTTAGGGACAGCCGGCAATCAGCCCCAGCATTTT. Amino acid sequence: CASGLGTAGNQPQHF.

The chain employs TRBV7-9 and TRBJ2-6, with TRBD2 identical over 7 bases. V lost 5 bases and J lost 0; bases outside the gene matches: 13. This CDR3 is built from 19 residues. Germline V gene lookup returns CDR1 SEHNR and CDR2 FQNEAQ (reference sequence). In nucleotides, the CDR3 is TGTGCCAGCAGCGATAGGACGGGCGGGGGAAGCTCTGGGGCCAACGTCCTGACTTTC. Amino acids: CASSDRTGGGSSGANVLTF.

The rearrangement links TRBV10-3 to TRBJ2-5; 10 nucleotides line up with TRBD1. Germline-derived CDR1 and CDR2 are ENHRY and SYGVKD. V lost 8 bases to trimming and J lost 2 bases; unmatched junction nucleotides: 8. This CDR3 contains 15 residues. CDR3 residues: CAIGGQGLKQETQYF. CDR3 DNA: TGTGCCATCGGGGGACAGGGGCTTAAGCAAGAGACCCAGTACTTC.

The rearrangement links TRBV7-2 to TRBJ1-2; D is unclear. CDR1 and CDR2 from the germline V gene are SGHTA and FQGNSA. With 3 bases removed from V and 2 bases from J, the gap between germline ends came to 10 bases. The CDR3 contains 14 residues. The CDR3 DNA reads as TGTGCCAGCAGCTTCCTAAATCCAAACTATGGCTACACCTTC. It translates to CASSFLNPNYGYTF.

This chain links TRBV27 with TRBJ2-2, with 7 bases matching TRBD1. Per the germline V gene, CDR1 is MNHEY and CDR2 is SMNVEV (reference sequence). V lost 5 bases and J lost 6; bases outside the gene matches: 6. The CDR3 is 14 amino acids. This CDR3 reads CASSRQGVSGELFF. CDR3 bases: TGTGCCAGCAGTCGCCAGGGGGTGTCCGGGGAGCTGTTTTTT.

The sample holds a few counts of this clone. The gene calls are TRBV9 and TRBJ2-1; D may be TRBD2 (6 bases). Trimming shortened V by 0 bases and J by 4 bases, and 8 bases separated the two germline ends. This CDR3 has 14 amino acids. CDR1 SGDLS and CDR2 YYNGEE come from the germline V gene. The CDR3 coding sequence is TGTGCCAGCAGCGTAGGCGGGGAGTACAATGAGCAGTTCTTC. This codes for CASSVGGEYNEQFF.

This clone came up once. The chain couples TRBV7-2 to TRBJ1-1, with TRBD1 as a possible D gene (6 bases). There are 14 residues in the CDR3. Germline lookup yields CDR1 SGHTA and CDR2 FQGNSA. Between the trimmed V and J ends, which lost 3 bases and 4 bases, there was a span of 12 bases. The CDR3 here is CASSFTGGGTEAFF. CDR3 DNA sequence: TGTGCCAGCAGCTTTACGGGGGGCGGCACTGAAGCTTTCTTT.

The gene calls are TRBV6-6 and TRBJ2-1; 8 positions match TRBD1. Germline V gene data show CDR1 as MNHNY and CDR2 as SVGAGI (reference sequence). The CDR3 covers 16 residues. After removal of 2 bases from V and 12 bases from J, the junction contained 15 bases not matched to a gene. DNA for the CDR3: TGTGCCAGCAGTTACACGCCGGGACAGGACGTAACAGGGCAGTTCTTC. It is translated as CASSYTPGQDVTGQFF.

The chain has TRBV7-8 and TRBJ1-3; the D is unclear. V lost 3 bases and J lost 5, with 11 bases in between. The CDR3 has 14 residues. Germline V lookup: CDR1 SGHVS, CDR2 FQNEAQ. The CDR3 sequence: CASSFSGLRNTIYF. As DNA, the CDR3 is TGTGCCAGCAGCTTCTCGGGGTTAAGAAACACCATATATTTT.

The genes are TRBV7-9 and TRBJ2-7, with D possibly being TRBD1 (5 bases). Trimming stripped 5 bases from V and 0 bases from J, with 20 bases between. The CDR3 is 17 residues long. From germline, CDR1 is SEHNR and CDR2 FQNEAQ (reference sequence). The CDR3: CASSHLTKQGVSYEQYF. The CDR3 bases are TGTGCCAGCAGCCACCTTACCAAGCAGGGCGTCTCCTACGAGCAGTACTTC.

CDR3 in amino acids: CASSSGTLSYTF. Here the CDR3 DNA reads TGTGCCAGCAGTTCAGGGACACTTAGCTACACCTTC. The rearrangement uses TRBV28 and TRBJ1-2; the D gene is possibly TRBD1 (6 bases). The CDR3 contains 12 residues. The V end lost 4 bases, the J end lost 9 bases, and 12 bases lay between the germline ends. CDR1 MDHEN and CDR2 SYDVKM come from the germline V gene.

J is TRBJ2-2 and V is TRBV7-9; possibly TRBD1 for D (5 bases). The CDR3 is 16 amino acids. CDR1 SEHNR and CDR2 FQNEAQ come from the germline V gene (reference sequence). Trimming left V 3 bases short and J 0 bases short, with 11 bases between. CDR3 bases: TGTGCCAGCAGCTTGTCAGGGATTTCGAACACCGGGGAGCTGTTTTTT. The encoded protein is CASSLSGISNTGELFF.

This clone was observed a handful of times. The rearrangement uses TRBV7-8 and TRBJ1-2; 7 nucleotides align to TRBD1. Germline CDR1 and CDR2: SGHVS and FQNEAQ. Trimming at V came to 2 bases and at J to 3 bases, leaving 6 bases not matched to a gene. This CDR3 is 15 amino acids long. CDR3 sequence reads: CASSLRFQGDYGYTF. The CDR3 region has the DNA TGTGCCAGCAGCTTAAGGTTCCAGGGGGACTATGGCTACACCTTC.

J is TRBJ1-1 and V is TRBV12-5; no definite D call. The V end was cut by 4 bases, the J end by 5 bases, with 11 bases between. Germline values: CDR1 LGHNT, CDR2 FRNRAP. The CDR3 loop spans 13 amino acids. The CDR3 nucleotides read TGTGCTAGTGGTTCCACGCGTCTAACTGAAGCTTTCTTT. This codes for CASGSTRLTEAFF.

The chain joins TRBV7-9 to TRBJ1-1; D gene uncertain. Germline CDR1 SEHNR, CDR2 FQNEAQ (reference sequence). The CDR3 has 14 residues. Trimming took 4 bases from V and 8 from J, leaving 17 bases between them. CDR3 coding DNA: TGTGCCAGCAGCTCCATAGGCGGGTATGGAGAAGCTTTCTTT. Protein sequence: CASSSIGGYGEAFF. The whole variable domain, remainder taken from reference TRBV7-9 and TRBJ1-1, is DTGVSQNPRHKITKRGQNVTFRCDPISEHNRLYWYRQTLGQGPEFLTYFQNEAQLEKSRLLSDRFSAERPKGSFSTLEIQRTEQGDSAMYLCASSSIGGYGEAFFGQGTRLTVV.

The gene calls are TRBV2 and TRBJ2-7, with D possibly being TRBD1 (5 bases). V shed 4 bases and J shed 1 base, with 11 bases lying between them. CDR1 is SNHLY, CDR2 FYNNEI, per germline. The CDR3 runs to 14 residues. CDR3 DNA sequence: TGTGCCAGCAGTGGAACTCGACAGTCCTACGAGCAGTACTTC. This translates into CASSGTRQSYEQYF.

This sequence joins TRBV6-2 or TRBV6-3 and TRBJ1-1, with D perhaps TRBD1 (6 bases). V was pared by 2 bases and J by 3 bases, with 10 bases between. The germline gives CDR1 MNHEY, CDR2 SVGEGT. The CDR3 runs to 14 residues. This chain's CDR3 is CASSYPGVYTEAFF. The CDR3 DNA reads TGTGCCAGCAGTTACCCAGGGGTCTACACTGAAGCTTTCTTT.

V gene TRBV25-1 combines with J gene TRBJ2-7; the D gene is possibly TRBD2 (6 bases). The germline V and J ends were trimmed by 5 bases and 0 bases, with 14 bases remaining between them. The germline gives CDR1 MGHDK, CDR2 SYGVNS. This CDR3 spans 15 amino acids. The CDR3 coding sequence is TGTGCCAGCAGTTCCGGGGGTTCTCGCTCCTACGAGCAGTACTTC. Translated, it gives CASSSGGSRSYEQYF.